Presented here are 10 T cell receptor beta chains from one specimen sequenced in a study of blood T cell repertoires in COVID-19 (dated by TCRdb to the early 2020s). The library was produced with the immunoSEQ multiplex PCR assay. What TCRdb holds here is the immuneACCESS table cut down to in-frame rearrangements. Part of the clones is not present; checked against another copy, under half of the missing clones reflect an unresolved V gene, and the others are unexplained. The sample table lists some 110,000 clones, 65% to 80% of them with a count of one. The ten largest clones take up 5% to 8% of the sample. Input material: peripheral blood. These receptors came from a man between 65 and 85 years old with acute or convalescent COVID-19.

In this sample, this clone turned up a few times. Because the CDR3 is missing its conserved closing phenylalanine or tryptophan, this is likely a read error. It is unclear where the CDR3 begins or ends on the DNA, so no DNA is shown, and the CDR3 is as TCRdb lists it. The J gene is TRBJ2-7, the V gene TRBV10-1; the D call in the table, TRBD2, was not verified against the DNA. The CDR3 is 10 residues long, counting both termini. From germline, CDR1 is WNHNN and CDR2 SYGVQD (reference sequence). The CDR3 loop is CASRWGGESL.

This clone was seen only once. The genes are TRBV7-2 and TRBJ2-1; the match to TRBD2 covers 7 bases. CDR1 is SGHTA and CDR2 is FQGNSA in the germline V gene. With V trimmed by 1 base and J by 8 bases, 11 bases remained unmatched. The CDR3 covers 16 residues. The CDR3 loop reads CASSLEGRLAWDEQFF. In DNA form, the CDR3 reads TGTGCCAGCAGCTTAGAAGGGAGACTAGCCTGGGATGAGCAGTTCTTC.

This clone was seen a few times. The rearrangement links TRBV25-1 to TRBJ2-1, with D maybe TRBD1 (5 bases). The CDR3 is 15 residues long. Germline V gene sequence: CDR1 MGHDK, CDR2 SYGVNS. The V and J ends lost 4 bases and 2 bases respectively, with 12 bases between them. The CDR3 region has the DNA TGTGCCAGCAGTGCTCCGACAGAAGCCTACAATGAGCAGTTCTTC. This sequence encodes CASSAPTEAYNEQFF.

This clone was seen a few times. At the DNA level, this CDR3 is encoded by other sequences in the same sample as well. The chain carries TRBV28 and TRBJ2-7; no reliable D call. Trimming stripped 3 bases from V and 3 bases from J, with 6 bases between. This CDR3 is 12 amino acids long. Per the germline V gene, CDR1 is MDHEN and CDR2 is SYDVKM. CDR3 in DNA: TGTGCCAGCAGTTTTCAGAACTACGAGCAGTACTTC. Amino acid sequence: CASSFQNYEQYF.

The chain is built from TRBV4-1 and TRBJ2-2; TRBD2 aligns across 10 bases. The ends lost 0 bases at V and 1 base at J; junction bases unmatched: 5. This CDR3 has 18 amino acids. From germline, CDR1 is MGHRA and CDR2 YSYEKL. CDR3 nucleotides: TGCGCCAGCAGCCAAGAAAGGACTAGCGGAGGGAACACCGGGGAGCTGTTTTTT. Its protein is CASSQERTSGGNTGELFF.

This sequence joins TRBV9 and TRBJ2-2; D perhaps matches TRBD2 (7 bases). The CDR3 is 17 residues long. Per germline, CDR1 SGDLS and CDR2 YYNGEE. The V gene lost 0 bases and the J gene lost 0 bases, with 12 bases spanning the gap. CDR3 DNA: TGTGCCAGCAGCGTAGCTCGGGGGGCCGCGAACACCGGGGAGCTGTTTTTT. It specifies CASSVARGAANTGELFF.

The rearrangement links TRBV2 to TRBJ2-1, with D possibly matching TRBD2 (6 bases). CDR1 SNHLY and CDR2 FYNNEI come from the germline V gene. With 3 bases removed from V and 4 bases from J, the gap between germline ends came to 10 bases. The CDR3 runs to 14 residues. The CDR3, as DNA: TGTGCCAGCAGTGATGCGGGGCGTTACAATGAGCAGTTCTTC. It encodes CASSDAGRYNEQFF.

The rearrangement links TRBV5-1 to TRBJ2-7; TRBD1 matches at 8 bases. The V gene's germline CDR1 is SGHRS and CDR2 YFSETQ. The CDR3 covers 16 residues. With V trimmed by 3 bases and J by 1 base, 9 bases remained unmatched. The chain's CDR3 is CASSSWGGTGSYEQYF. The CDR3 region has the DNA TGCGCCAGCAGCTCCTGGGGTGGGACAGGTTCCTACGAGCAGTACTTC.

This clone was found a few times. J is TRBJ2-7 and V is TRBV24-1, with 7 bases matching TRBD1. The germline V gene has CDR1 KGHDR and CDR2 SFDVKD. Trimming removed 4 bases from V and 0 bases from J; junction bases left unmatched: 5. CDR3 size: 15 residues. CDR3 in amino acids: CATSESGGTSYEQYF. The CDR3 DNA reads TGTGCCACCAGTGAATCAGGGGGTACCTCCTACGAGCAGTACTTC.

The chain recombines TRBV3-1 (or the pseudogene TRBV3-2) with TRBJ2-2; D gene ambiguous. The CDR3 consists of 16 residues. Trimming stripped 2 bases from V and 3 bases from J, with 13 bases between. Per the germline V gene, CDR1 is LGHDT and CDR2 is YNNKEL (reference sequence). CDR3 residues: CASSQMSLVDTGELFF. The CDR3 bases are TGTGCCAGCAGCCAAATGTCCCTAGTAGACACCGGGGAGCTGTTTTTT.